This T cell receptor beta chain was sequenced for a study of Ad26.COV2.S vaccination and SARS-CoV-2 variants (dated by TCRdb to the early 2020s). Study-wide context: Donors in the vaccine arm were drawn from COV1001, a phase I-IIa trial of Ad26.COV2.S in healthy adults that was multicentre, randomized, double-blind and placebo-controlled. Ad26.COV2.S was administered intramuscularly at 5 x 10^10 or 1 x 10^11 viral particles, either as a single shot or as two shots given 56 days apart. Trial participants were randomized into five groups of five, in which low-dose or high-dose Ad26.COV2.S was given once or twice, or placebo was given on both occasions. A total of some 30 samples were included in the TCR-sequenced set, comprising around 20 Ad26.COV2.S vaccine recipients, 5 placebo recipients and 8 SARS-CoV-2 convalescent individuals. Investigators remained blinded to trial group allocation during experiments and outcome assessment. The specificity and breadth of SARS-CoV-2-reactive T cell receptors after Ad26.COV2.S vaccination were assessed by TCRbeta repertoire sequencing.

The treatment or condition label here, explained by the study, means: some 20 received Ad26.COV2.S at low or high dose, single or two shots; about 5 received placebo; per-sample allocation not given. For vaccine and placebo recipients, repertoires were sequenced using samples collected on day 63 after the first injection. Between 29 July and 7 August 2020, Cohort 1b enrolled fewer than 30 adults aged 18-55 years at one site in Boston, USA. Ad26.COV2.S was a replication-incompetent adenovirus type 26 vector expressing a prefusion-stabilized SARS-CoV-2 spike protein from the original Wuhan strain. Overall study results and their limits: The study was not powered to compare responses between vaccine doses or regimens. Vaccine and placebo recipients had similar non-spike TCR breadth, a finding consistent with the vaccine containing only spike. After vaccination, substantial breadth of spike-specific CD8+ and CD4+ T cell responses was reported. Higher spike-specific TCR breadth was observed in Ad26.COV2.S recipients than in placebo recipients (P = 0.0014). The authors noted that total T cell responses may have been underestimated by the TCR breadth and depth analyses.

V is reduced by 1 base and J by 1 base, leaving a spacing of 16 bases between them. Spanning cysteine to phenylalanine, the CDR3 consists of 17 amino acids. Only the CDR3 region is kept as DNA, spanning 51 bases read in frame from base 1. Taken from the germline V gene (reference sequence), the CDR1 and CDR2 loops are MNHEY and SMNVEV. As for this clone: Its antigen is still unknown. No base-level quality is on record; no much larger clone is a single base apart.

The immunoSEQ Assay was the method used to sequence TCRbeta CDR3 regions. After extraction, genomic DNA underwent amplification by bias-controlled multiplex PCR, followed by high-throughput sequencing. The study's own analysis went as follows. Collapsing and filtering of sequences were performed to quantify the absolute abundance of each unique TCRbeta CDR3 region. Usable DNA was measured by amplifying reference genes present in all nucleated cells, and TCRbeta template counts were normalized to that usable DNA to estimate T cell fraction. Repertoire TCRs were annotated as SARS-CoV-2-specific when V gene, CDR3 amino acid sequence and J gene were exactly matched to a known reactive TCR set. The reference SARS-CoV-2 TCR set was derived from MIRA and filtered for enrichment in COVID-19-positive ImmuneCODE repertoires, a step that removed public or cross-reactive TCRs. Based on the MIRA antigens, annotated TCRs were further analysed at the level of specific ORF or position within ORF. Breadth was defined as the number of annotated unique rearrangements divided by the total number of unique productive rearrangements, and depth was defined as the summed frequency of the annotated unique rearrangements. Two-sided Wilcoxon rank-sum tests were used to compare TCR breadth between groups. TCRdb retrieved this table from immuneACCESS and kept in-frame rearrangements only. Not all clones are present; in checked studies, unresolved V genes account for under half, and no reason is known for the remainder. V and J calls plus clone size are reproduced from that table; the DNA served to infer D and trimming. The sample has about half a million clones on record, around 89% of them singletons. The leading ten clones occupy under 2% of the sample.

The starting material was peripheral blood, obtained in a trial of Ad26.COV2.S vaccine versus placebo. The chain couples TRBV27 to TRBJ1-1; confidence is insufficient to name the D gene. This TCR was recovered from a person aged 18-65 years who received the Ad26.COV2.S COVID-19 vaccine or a placebo. The CDR3 here reads CASSLLAPTRANTEAFF. The DNA sequence is as follows: TGTGCCAGCAGTTTATTGGCCCCGACACGGGCGAACACTGAAGCTTTCTTT.